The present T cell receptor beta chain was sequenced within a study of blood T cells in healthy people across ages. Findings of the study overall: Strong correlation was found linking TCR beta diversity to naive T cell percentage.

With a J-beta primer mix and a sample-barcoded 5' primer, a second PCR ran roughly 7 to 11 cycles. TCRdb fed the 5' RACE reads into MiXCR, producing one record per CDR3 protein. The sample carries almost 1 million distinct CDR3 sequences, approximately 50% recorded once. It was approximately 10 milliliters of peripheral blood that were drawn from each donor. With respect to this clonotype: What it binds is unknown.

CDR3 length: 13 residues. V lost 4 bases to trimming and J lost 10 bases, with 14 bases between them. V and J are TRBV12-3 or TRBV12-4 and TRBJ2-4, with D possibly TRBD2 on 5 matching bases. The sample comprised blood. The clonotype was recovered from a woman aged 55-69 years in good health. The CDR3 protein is CASSSPAGGIQYF. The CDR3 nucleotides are TGTGCCAGCAGTTCCCCGGCAGGAGGTATTCAGTACTTC.